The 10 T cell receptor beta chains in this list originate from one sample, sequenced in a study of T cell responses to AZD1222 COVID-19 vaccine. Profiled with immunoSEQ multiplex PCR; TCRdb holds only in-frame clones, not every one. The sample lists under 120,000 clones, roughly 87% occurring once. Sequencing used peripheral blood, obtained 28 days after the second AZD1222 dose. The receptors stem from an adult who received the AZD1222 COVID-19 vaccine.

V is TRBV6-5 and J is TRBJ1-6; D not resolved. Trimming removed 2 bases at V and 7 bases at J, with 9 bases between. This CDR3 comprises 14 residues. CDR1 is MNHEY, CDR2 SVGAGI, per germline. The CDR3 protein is CASSYIRANSPLHF. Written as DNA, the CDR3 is TGTGCCAGCAGTTACATTAGGGCAAATTCACCCCTCCACTTT.

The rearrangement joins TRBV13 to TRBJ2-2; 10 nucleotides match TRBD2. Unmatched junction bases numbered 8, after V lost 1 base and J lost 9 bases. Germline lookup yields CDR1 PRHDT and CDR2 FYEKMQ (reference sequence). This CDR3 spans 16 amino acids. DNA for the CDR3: TGTGCCAGCAGCTTAGTCGCTAGCGGGAGCCCCTGGGAGCTGTTTTTT. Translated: CASSLVASGSPWELFF.

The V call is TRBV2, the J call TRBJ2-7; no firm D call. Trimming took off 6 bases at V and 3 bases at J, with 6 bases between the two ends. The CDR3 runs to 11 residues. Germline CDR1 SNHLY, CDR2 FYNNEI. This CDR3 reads CASRFSYEQYF. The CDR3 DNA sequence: TGTGCCAGCAGGTTCAGCTACGAGCAGTACTTC.

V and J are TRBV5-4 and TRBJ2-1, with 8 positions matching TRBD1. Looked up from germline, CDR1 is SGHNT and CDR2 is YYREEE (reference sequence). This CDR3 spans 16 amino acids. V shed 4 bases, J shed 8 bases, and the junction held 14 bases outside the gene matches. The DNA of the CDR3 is TGTGCCAGCAGCCAACCGTCAGGACAGGGCCCCCATGAGCAGTTCTTC. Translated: CASSQPSGQGPHEQFF.

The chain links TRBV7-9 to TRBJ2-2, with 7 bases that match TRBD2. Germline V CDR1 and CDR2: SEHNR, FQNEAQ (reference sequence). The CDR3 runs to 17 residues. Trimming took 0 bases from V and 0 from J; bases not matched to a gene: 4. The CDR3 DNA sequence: TGTGCCAGCAGCTTAGCCGGGCTAGCGGCGAACACCGGGGAGCTGTTTTTT. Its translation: CASSLAGLAANTGELFF.

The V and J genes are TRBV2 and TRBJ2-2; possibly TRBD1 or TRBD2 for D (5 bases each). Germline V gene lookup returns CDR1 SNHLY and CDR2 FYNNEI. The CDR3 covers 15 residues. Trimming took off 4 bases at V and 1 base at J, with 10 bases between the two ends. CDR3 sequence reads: CASSAQGVNTGELFF. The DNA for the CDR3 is TGTGCCAGCAGTGCCCAGGGAGTGAACACCGGGGAGCTGTTTTTT. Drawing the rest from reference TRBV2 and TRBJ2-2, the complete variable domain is EPEVTQTPSHQVTQMGQEVILRCVPISNHLYFYWYRQILGQKVEFLVSFYNNEISEKSEIFDDQFSVERPDGSNFTLKIRSTKLEDSAMYFCASSAQGVNTGELFFGEGSRLTVL.

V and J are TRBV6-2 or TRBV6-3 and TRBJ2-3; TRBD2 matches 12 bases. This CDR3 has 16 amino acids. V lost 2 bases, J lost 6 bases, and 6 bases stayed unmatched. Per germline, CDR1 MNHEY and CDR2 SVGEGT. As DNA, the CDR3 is TGTGCCAGCAGTTACGGGCTGCTAGCGGGAGGGGATACGCAGTATTTT. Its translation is CASSYGLLAGGDTQYF.

DNA for the CDR3: TGTGCCAGTAGCCTCCCCCTGGGACAGGGGGCGAGTTACGAGCAGTACTTC. Translation gives CASSLPLGQGASYEQYF. This sequence joins TRBV19 and TRBJ2-7, with 12 bases aligning to TRBD1. V lost 6 bases, J lost 4 bases, and 13 bases stayed unmatched. CDR1 is LNHDA, CDR2 SQIVND, per germline (reference sequence). This CDR3 is 17 amino acids long.

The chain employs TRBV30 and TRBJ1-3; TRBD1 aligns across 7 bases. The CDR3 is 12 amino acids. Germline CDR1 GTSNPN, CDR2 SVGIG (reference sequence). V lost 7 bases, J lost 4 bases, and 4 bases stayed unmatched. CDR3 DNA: TGTGCCTCAGGGGGGATCGGAAACACCATATATTTT. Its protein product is CASGGIGNTIYF.

The CDR3 region has the DNA TGTGCCAGCAGTCAACCTGGACAGGGGGCTAACTATGGCTACACCTTC. Protein: CASSQPGQGANYGYTF. The chain links TRBV3-1 (or the pseudogene TRBV3-2) to TRBJ1-2, with TRBD1 matching over 10 bases. Trimming cost V 6 bases and J 0 bases; bases outside gene matches: 7. The CDR3 runs to 16 residues. From germline, CDR1 is LGHDT and CDR2 YNNKEL (reference sequence).